The next 12 T cell receptor beta chains were all read from a single sample in a study of blood T cell repertoires in COVID-19. The protocol was immunoSEQ multiplex PCR, while the TCRdb copy is restricted to in-frame clones and leaves out a portion. The sample contains about 130,000 clones, around 88% of which appear only once. Sequencing used peripheral blood. The receptors originated from a man aged 60-69 years with COVID-19, enrolled during active disease.

The rearrangement uses TRBV11-2 and TRBJ1-2; TRBD1 matches 9 bases. Unmatched junction bases numbered 14, after V lost 5 bases and J lost 7 bases. The CDR3 runs to 16 residues. Per germline, CDR1 SGHAT and CDR2 FQNNGV. The CDR3 region has the DNA TGTGCCAGCAGCCCCGGGACAGGGTTGTCAACTGGTGGCTACACCTTC. This sequence encodes CASSPGTGLSTGGYTF.

This chain joins TRBV27 and TRBJ2-5; D may be TRBD1 (5 bases). Between the trimmed V and J ends, which lost 4 bases and 7 bases, there was a span of 25 bases. The CDR3 length is 17 residues. Germline-derived CDR1 and CDR2 are MNHEY and SMNVEV (reference sequence). For the CDR3, the DNA is TGTGCCAGCAGTTCCCTCATTTCTCCGGGCCCCACAGGGACCCAGTACTTC. Its translation: CASSSLISPGPTGTQYF.

The chain carries TRBV11-2 and TRBJ2-3; 7 bases map to TRBD1. The CDR3 totals 16 residues. Germline V gene data show CDR1 as SGHAT and CDR2 as FQNNGV. J lost 5 bases, V lost 3 bases, and 11 bases had no gene match. The CDR3 is CASSLGQHEKGDTQYF. CDR3 in DNA: TGTGCCAGCAGCTTGGGACAGCATGAGAAGGGAGATACGCAGTATTTT. Drawing the rest from reference TRBV11-2 and TRBJ2-3, the complete variable domain is EAGVAQSPRYKIIEKRQSVAFWCNPISGHATLYWYQQILGQGPKLLIQFQNNGVVDDSQLPKDRFSAERLKGVDSTLKIQPAKLEDSAVYLCASSLGQHEKGDTQYFGPGTRLTVL.

The chain joins TRBV30 to TRBJ1-2, with 7 positions matching TRBD1. The CDR3 is 10 amino acids. Germline V gives CDR1 GTSNPN, CDR2 SVGIG (reference sequence). The J segment lost 6 bases and the V segment lost 5 bases, leaving 0 bases of the junction unmatched. The CDR3 protein is CAWGTDGYTF. In DNA, the CDR3 is TGTGCCTGGGGGACAGATGGCTACACCTTC.

The chain is built from TRBV11-2 and TRBJ1-4; no reliable D call. CDR1 SGHAT and CDR2 FQNNGV come from the germline V gene. Trimming cost V 5 bases and J 4 bases, with 14 bases left between them. This CDR3 contains 15 residues. CDR3 amino acids: CASSPTATLNEKLFF. The DNA of the CDR3 is TGTGCCAGCAGCCCTACAGCTACTCTTAATGAAAAACTGTTTTTT. The variable domain in full, with the rest retrieved from reference TRBV11-2 and TRBJ1-4, is EAGVAQSPRYKIIEKRQSVAFWCNPISGHATLYWYQQILGQGPKLLIQFQNNGVVDDSQLPKDRFSAERLKGVDSTLKIQPAKLEDSAVYLCASSPTATLNEKLFFGSGTQLSVL.

This chain's CDR3 is CASSLRDWAELSSYNSPLHF. The CDR3 DNA reads TGTGCCAGCAGCTTACGAGATTGGGCAGAGCTAAGCTCCTATAATTCACCCCTCCACTTT. This rearrangement joins TRBV7-8 to TRBJ1-6, with D hard to call. V was cut by 2 bases and J by 0 bases, with 20 bases left in between. The CDR3 runs to 20 residues. CDR1 SGHVS and CDR2 FQNEAQ come from the germline V gene.

The chain has TRBV5-1 and TRBJ1-6; no clear D. Germline CDR1 SGHRS, CDR2 YFSETQ. With 5 bases removed from V and 5 bases from J, the gap between germline ends came to 5 bases. The CDR3 length is 12 residues. Here the CDR3 reads CASSPDNSPLHF. The CDR3 region has the DNA TGCGCCAGCAGTCCCGATAATTCACCCCTCCACTTT.

The chain has TRBV6-1 and TRBJ1-4; a weak D match, TRBD1 (5 bases). The CDR3 extends over 14 amino acids. Trimming pared 3 bases from V and 4 bases from J, leaving 9 bases between. Germline V CDR1 and CDR2: MNHNS, SASEGT. CDR3 protein: CASSETAYNEKLFF. CDR3 bases: TGTGCCAGCAGTGAGACAGCTTATAATGAAAAACTGTTTTTT.

This chain uses TRBV27 with TRBJ1-1, with TRBD1 matching over 7 bases. With V trimmed by 3 bases and J by 0 bases, 7 bases remained unmatched. The germline V gene encodes CDR1 MNHEY and CDR2 SMNVEV (reference sequence). This CDR3 region has 16 residues. This chain's CDR3 is CASSFGQGVMNTEAFF. As DNA, the CDR3 is TGTGCCAGCAGTTTCGGCCAGGGGGTCATGAACACTGAAGCTTTCTTT.

This chain joins TRBV2 and TRBJ1-3; 8 bases are a match to TRBD1. The CDR3 spans 14 residues. Germline V gene data show CDR1 as SNHLY and CDR2 as FYNNEI. Germline trimming cut 2 bases from V and 8 bases from J; bases unmatched to any gene: 5. The CDR3 coding sequence is TGTGCCAGCAGTGAATTCCAGGGGGCAGACACCATATATTTT. It yields the protein CASSEFQGADTIYF.

This clone was seen a handful of times. CDR3 loop: CASSLGATVGYTF. CDR3 sequence (DNA): TGTGCCAGCAGCTTGGGGGCGACGGTGGGCTACACCTTC. The rearrangement links TRBV5-4 to TRBJ1-2, with D hard to call. The V end lost 0 bases, the J end lost 8 bases, and 11 bases lay between the germline ends. The CDR3 spans 13 residues. Germline V gene data show CDR1 as SGHNT and CDR2 as YYREEE (reference sequence). The variable domain in full, completed from reference TRBV5-4 and TRBJ1-2, reads ETGVTQSPTHLIKTRGQQVTLRCSSQSGHNTVSWYQQALGQGPQFIFQYYREEENGRGNFPPRFSGLQFPNYSSELNVNALELDDSALYLCASSLGATVGYTFGSGTRLTVV.

The chain is built from TRBV6-5 and TRBJ1-1; D gene unclear. The CDR3 consists of 13 residues. V was pared by 7 bases and J by 3 bases, with 12 bases between. CDR1 is MNHEY, CDR2 SVGAGI, per germline. The CDR3 sequence: CASNLLGDTEAFF. The DNA of the CDR3 is TGTGCCAGCAACCTGCTAGGAGACACTGAAGCTTTCTTT.